The clone carrying this T cell receptor beta chain was counted once. The junction differs from germline at one of its ends, possibly a read error. The data belong to a study of blood T cell repertoires in COVID-19. For the study at large: The study drew acute and convalescent COVID-19 samples from the United States, Italy and Spain. T cells, B-cell-depleted T cells, or PBMCs supplied cDNA or gDNA.

Germline-derived CDR1 and CDR2 are MNHEY and SMNVEV (reference sequence). CDR3 size: 17 residues. Authors' analysis steps: Reference gene primer amplification gave nucleated cell count estimates. Sequencing was performed with immunoSEQ multiplex PCR; in TCRdb, only in-frame clones are kept and a portion is missing. That table furnishes V, J and clone size, whereas the DNA furnished D and trimming. The repertoire holds 37,000 or so clones, with around nine tenths as singletons. The chain recombines TRBV27 with TRBJ2-1; 7 positions match TRBD2. What was sequenced was peripheral blood. The origin of this receptor is a human donor in a cohort sampled during active COVID-19. DNA for the CDR3: TGTGCCAGCAGTTTATCCCCAACGACTAGCTCCCACAATGAGCAGTTCTTC. Translated, it gives CASSLSPTTSSHNEQFF.